Listed below are T cell receptor beta chains from one sample, sequenced in a study of long-term antiretroviral therapy in people with HIV. The assay was immunoSEQ multiplex PCR, and TCRdb's table has in-frame clones only and misses some. There are 25,000 to 35,000 clones in the sample; roughly 84% occur only once, and 4.5% to 5.5% lies in the top ten. The source material was unsorted PBMCs, sampled 0.8 years after starting antiretroviral therapy. These receptors were collected from a woman under 40 with HIV. CDR3s include the opening cysteine and the closing phenylalanine or tryptophan. Fields, in order: V gene, J gene, CDR3 length, D gene, clone size, CDR3 protein, CDR3 DNA. D genes are given only for firm matches. Part of the rows lack a size; the others show once, few, many or a class for expanded clones.

V gene: TRBV28; J gene: TRBJ1-4; CDR3 length: 15; D gene: TRBD1; clone size: few; CDR3 protein: CASSQTTGGGEKLFF; CDR3 DNA: TGTGCCAGCAGTCAAACAACAGGGGGTGGTGAAAAACTGTTTTTT
V gene: TRBV4-2; J gene: TRBJ2-3; CDR3 length: 17; D gene: TRBD2; clone size: NA; CDR3 protein: CASSQERSGGATDTQYF; CDR3 DNA: TGTGCCAGCAGCCAAGAGCGGAGCGGGGGGGCCACAGATACGCAGTATTTT
V gene: TRBV13; J gene: TRBJ1-1; CDR3 length: 15; D gene: NA; clone size: NA; CDR3 protein: CASSLGKTTGTEAFF; CDR3 DNA: TGTGCCAGCAGCTTAGGTAAGACTACGGGAACTGAAGCTTTCTTT
V gene: TRBV18; J gene: TRBJ2-7; CDR3 length: 13; D gene: TRBD1; clone size: NA; CDR3 protein: CASSPQGVGEQYF; CDR3 DNA: TGTGCCAGCTCACCTCAGGGGGTGGGCGAGCAGTACTTC
V gene: TRBV12-5; J gene: TRBJ2-7; CDR3 length: 13; D gene: NA; clone size: NA; CDR3 protein: CASGLGLFYEQYF; CDR3 DNA: TGTGCTAGTGGTTTGGGCTTGTTCTACGAGCAGTACTTC
V gene: TRBV2; J gene: TRBJ2-3; CDR3 length: 12; D gene: NA; clone size: NA; CDR3 protein: CASSDDSDTQYF; CDR3 DNA: TGTGCCAGCAGTGATGACTCAGATACGCAGTATTTT
V gene: TRBV5-4; J gene: TRBJ2-1; CDR3 length: 14; D gene: NA; clone size: NA; CDR3 protein: CASSPGGSYNEQFF; CDR3 DNA: TGTGCCAGCAGTCCCGGGGGTTCCTACAATGAGCAGTTCTTC
V gene: TRBV7-2; J gene: TRBJ1-2; CDR3 length: 14; D gene: NA; clone size: NA; CDR3 protein: CASSLASTGEGYTF; CDR3 DNA: TGTGCCAGCAGCTTAGCTTCTACAGGCGAGGGCTACACCTTC
V gene: TRBV11-2; J gene: TRBJ1-1; CDR3 length: 15; D gene: NA; clone size: NA; CDR3 protein: CASSLGLKSNTEAFF; CDR3 DNA: TGTGCCAGCAGCTTAGGACTTAAAAGCAACACTGAAGCTTTCTTT
V gene: TRBV28; J gene: TRBJ1-2; CDR3 length: 13; D gene: TRBD1; clone size: NA; CDR3 protein: CASSSGQDYGYTF; CDR3 DNA: TGTGCCAGCAGTAGCGGACAGGACTATGGCTACACCTTC
V gene: TRBV6-1; J gene: TRBJ2-1; CDR3 length: 15; D gene: NA; clone size: NA; CDR3 protein: CASSLWRGSDNEQFF; CDR3 DNA: TGTGCCAGCAGCCTCTGGAGGGGATCCGACAATGAGCAGTTCTTC
V gene: TRBV6-5; J gene: TRBJ1-1; CDR3 length: 15; D gene: TRBD1; clone size: NA; CDR3 protein: CASRNTGDMNTEAFF; CDR3 DNA: TGTGCCAGCAGGAATACAGGGGACATGAACACTGAAGCTTTCTTT
V gene: TRBV19; J gene: TRBJ2-5; CDR3 length: 14; D gene: NA; clone size: NA; CDR3 protein: CASSIWGADETQYF; CDR3 DNA: TGTGCCAGTAGCATCTGGGGGGCCGATGAGACCCAGTACTTC
V gene: TRBV29-1; J gene: TRBJ1-1; CDR3 length: 13; D gene: NA; clone size: NA; CDR3 protein: CSVIDGVNTEAFF; CDR3 DNA: TGCAGCGTCATCGACGGCGTTAACACTGAAGCTTTCTTT
V gene: TRBV11-3; J gene: TRBJ1-3; CDR3 length: 19; D gene: NA; clone size: NA; CDR3 protein: CASSLDRARPVSSGNTIYF; CDR3 DNA: TGTGCCAGCAGCTTAGATCGGGCCAGGCCGGTGAGTTCTGGAAACACCATATATTTT
V gene: TRBV20-1; J gene: TRBJ1-1; CDR3 length: 11; D gene: NA; clone size: NA; CDR3 protein: CSPLVGTEAFF; CDR3 DNA: TGCAGCCCCTTGGTCGGGACTGAAGCTTTCTTT
V gene: TRBV4-1; J gene: TRBJ1-2; CDR3 length: 18; D gene: NA; clone size: NA; CDR3 protein: CASSQGGVTGPRDYGYTF; CDR3 DNA: TGCGCCAGCAGCCAGGGGGGAGTCACGGGCCCTCGGGACTATGGCTACACCTTC
V gene: TRBV30; J gene: TRBJ1-2; CDR3 length: 13; D gene: NA; clone size: NA; CDR3 protein: CAWSVSGINGYTF; CDR3 DNA: TGTGCCTGGAGTGTTTCCGGGATTAATGGCTACACCTTC
V gene: TRBV9; J gene: TRBJ2-7; CDR3 length: 15; D gene: TRBD1; clone size: once; CDR3 protein: CASSVGWDRTYEQYF; CDR3 DNA: TGTGCCAGCAGCGTAGGATGGGACAGGACCTACGAGCAGTACTTC
V gene: TRBV2; J gene: TRBJ1-5; CDR3 length: 17; D gene: TRBD1; clone size: NA; CDR3 protein: CASSEDPTGQANQPQHF; CDR3 DNA: TGTGCCAGCAGTGAAGACCCCACTGGACAGGCCAATCAGCCCCAGCATTTT
V gene: TRBV5-5; J gene: TRBJ1-5; CDR3 length: 15; D gene: TRBD1; clone size: NA; CDR3 protein: CASSQTSTGLQPQHF; CDR3 DNA: TGTGCCAGCAGCCAAACCTCGACAGGGCTTCAGCCCCAGCATTTT
V gene: TRBV19; J gene: TRBJ1-3; CDR3 length: 15; D gene: NA; clone size: NA; CDR3 protein: CASSIDGNTGNTIYF; CDR3 DNA: TGTGCCAGTAGTATTGATGGGAACACTGGAAACACCATATATTTT
V gene: TRBV5-1; J gene: TRBJ2-5; CDR3 length: 16; D gene: NA; clone size: NA; CDR3 protein: CASSLLGQLNQETQYF; CDR3 DNA: TGCGCCAGCAGCTTGCTGGGTCAACTCAACCAAGAGACCCAGTACTTC
V gene: TRBV15; J gene: TRBJ1-6; CDR3 length: 14; D gene: NA; clone size: medium-sized; CDR3 protein: CATSVVGGNSPLHF; CDR3 DNA: TGTGCCACCAGCGTGGTCGGCGGGAATTCACCCCTCCACTTT
V gene: TRBV5-1; J gene: TRBJ1-6; CDR3 length: 17; D gene: NA; clone size: NA; CDR3 protein: CASSLDPLGKDNSPLHF; CDR3 DNA: TGCGCCAGCAGCTTGGATCCACTAGGAAAAGACAATTCACCCCTCCACTTT
V gene: TRBV5-1; J gene: TRBJ1-2; CDR3 length: 15; D gene: NA; clone size: NA; CDR3 protein: CASSATGTPFWGYTF; CDR3 DNA: TGCGCCAGCAGCGCCACCGGGACGCCTTTCTGGGGCTACACCTTC
V gene: TRBV13; J gene: TRBJ2-4; CDR3 length: 15; D gene: NA; clone size: NA; CDR3 protein: CASSFGGPGKNIQYF; CDR3 DNA: TGTGCCAGCAGCTTTGGAGGGCCGGGAAAAAACATTCAGTACTTC
V gene: TRBV9; J gene: TRBJ1-2; CDR3 length: 15; D gene: TRBD1; clone size: NA; CDR3 protein: CASSVWDSLGYGYTF; CDR3 DNA: TGTGCCAGCAGCGTCTGGGACAGCTTGGGATATGGCTACACCTTC
V gene: TRBV29-1; J gene: TRBJ1-1; CDR3 length: 16; D gene: NA; clone size: once; CDR3 protein: CSVTPGGGSSNTEAFF; CDR3 DNA: TGCAGCGTTACCCCGGGCGGGGGATCTTCGAACACTGAAGCTTTCTTT
V gene: TRBV18; J gene: TRBJ1-2; CDR3 length: 14; D gene: TRBD1; clone size: NA; CDR3 protein: CASSRDRGRYGYTF; CDR3 DNA: TGTGCCAGCTCACGAGACAGGGGGCGTTATGGCTACACCTTC
V gene: TRBV23-1; J gene: TRBJ1-5; CDR3 length: 17; D gene: NA; clone size: NA; CDR3 protein: CASTQGGTDYSNQPQHF; CDR3 DNA: TGCGCCAGCACCCAAGGGGGAACGGACTATAGCAATCAGCCCCAGCATTTT
V gene: TRBV6-5; J gene: TRBJ2-1; CDR3 length: 15; D gene: TRBD1; clone size: NA; CDR3 protein: CASSAGTGDYNEQFF; CDR3 DNA: TGTGCCAGCAGTGCCGGGACAGGGGACTACAATGAGCAGTTCTTC
V gene: TRBV5-6; J gene: TRBJ1-5; CDR3 length: 13; D gene: NA; clone size: NA; CDR3 protein: CASSLGGDQPQHF; CDR3 DNA: TGTGCCAGCAGCCTGGGGGGGGATCAGCCCCAGCATTTT
V gene: TRBV27; J gene: TRBJ1-2; CDR3 length: 15; D gene: NA; clone size: NA; CDR3 protein: CASRAVGRSLYGYTF; CDR3 DNA: TGTGCCAGCAGGGCCGTCGGCAGGAGCCTCTATGGCTACACCTTC
V gene: TRBV20-1; J gene: TRBJ1-2; CDR3 length: 11; D gene: NA; clone size: NA; CDR3 protein: CSGIEDYGYTF; CDR3 DNA: TGCAGTGGTATTGAGGACTATGGCTACACCTTC
V gene: TRBV19; J gene: TRBJ1-4; CDR3 length: 16; D gene: TRBD1; clone size: few; CDR3 protein: CASSIGGGLREEKLFF; CDR3 DNA: TGTGCCAGTAGTATAGGAGGGGGCCTAAGAGAGGAAAAACTGTTTTTT
V gene: TRBV30; J gene: TRBJ1-2; CDR3 length: 12; D gene: NA; clone size: NA; CDR3 protein: CAWSLGKRGYTF; CDR3 DNA: TGTGCCTGGAGTCTGGGGAAAAGGGGCTACACCTTC
V gene: TRBV19; J gene: TRBJ1-2; CDR3 length: 15; D gene: NA; clone size: few; CDR3 protein: CASSRTGPLSYGYTF; CDR3 DNA: TGTGCCAGTAGTAGAACAGGGCCTCTGTCCTATGGCTACACCTTC
V gene: TRBV4-1; J gene: TRBJ1-2; CDR3 length: 14; D gene: NA; clone size: NA; CDR3 protein: CASSQDSIPHGYTF; CDR3 DNA: TGCGCCAGCAGCCAAGATAGCATACCCCATGGCTACACCTTC
V gene: TRBV6-5; J gene: TRBJ1-6; CDR3 length: 15; D gene: NA; clone size: NA; CDR3 protein: CASNTNGPRVTPLHF; CDR3 DNA: TGTGCCAGCAATACCAACGGGCCCCGGGTAACACCCCTCCACTTT
V gene: TRBV10-3; J gene: TRBJ1-2; CDR3 length: 16; D gene: TRBD1; clone size: NA; CDR3 protein: CAISESTGQIIYGYTF; CDR3 DNA: TGTGCCATCAGTGAGTCAACGGGACAGATAATTTATGGCTACACCTTC
V gene: TRBV19; J gene: TRBJ1-1; CDR3 length: 13; D gene: NA; clone size: once; CDR3 protein: CASSQARDTEAFF; CDR3 DNA: TGTGCCAGTAGCCAGGCCCGTGACACTGAAGCTTTCTTT
V gene: TRBV6-5; J gene: TRBJ1-6; CDR3 length: 15; D gene: TRBD1; clone size: few; CDR3 protein: CASSWTGQGHSPLHF; CDR3 DNA: TGTGCCAGCAGTTGGACGGGACAGGGGCATTCACCCCTCCACTTT
V gene: TRBV19; J gene: TRBJ1-1; CDR3 length: 14; D gene: NA; clone size: once; CDR3 protein: CASSMEGVNTEAFF; CDR3 DNA: TGTGCCAGTAGTATGGAGGGGGTTAACACTGAAGCTTTCTTT
V gene: TRBV5-1; J gene: TRBJ1-5; CDR3 length: 14; D gene: TRBD1; clone size: NA; CDR3 protein: CASRWGQGNQPQHF; CDR3 DNA: TGCGCCAGCAGATGGGGACAGGGGAATCAGCCCCAGCATTTT
V gene: TRBV7-8; J gene: TRBJ2-3; CDR3 length: 18; D gene: TRBD2; clone size: few; CDR3 protein: CASSLGTSGGAFADTQYF; CDR3 DNA: TGTGCCAGCAGCTTAGGGACTAGCGGGGGGGCTTTCGCAGATACGCAGTATTTT